This T cell receptor beta chain was sequenced during a study of T cell responses to AZD1222 COVID-19 vaccine. Study-wide points: CD4 TCRs associated with vaccination spanned spike, dominating at 160-218 and 743-854.

V gave up 1 base and J gave up 15 bases; unmatched junction bases: 3. Germline loops: CDR1 GTSNPN, CDR2 SVGIG (reference sequence). The CDR3 consists of 13 residues. Measured with immunoSEQ multiplex PCR; TCRdb has only the in-frame clones, and not every one. Here the sample spans 90,000 to 100,000 clones, less than 85% being singletons. In this sample, this clone turned up once. Its antigen is not known. The clonotype comes from an adult who received the AZD1222 COVID-19 vaccine. The sample consisted of peripheral blood, taken 28 days after the second AZD1222 dose. This chain joins TRBV30 and TRBJ2-1, with 16 positions matching TRBD2. The CDR3 nucleotides are TGTGCCTGGAGTGCGGGACTAGCGGGAGGGGCGTTCTTC. As protein: CAWSAGLAGGAFF. Variable domain in full (rest from reference TRBV30 and TRBJ2-1): SQTIHQWPATLVQPVGSPLSLECTVEGTSNPNLYWYRQAAGRGLQLLFYSVGIGQISSEVPQNLSASRPQDRQFILSSKKLLLSDSGFYLCAWSAGLAGGAFFGPGTRLTVL.